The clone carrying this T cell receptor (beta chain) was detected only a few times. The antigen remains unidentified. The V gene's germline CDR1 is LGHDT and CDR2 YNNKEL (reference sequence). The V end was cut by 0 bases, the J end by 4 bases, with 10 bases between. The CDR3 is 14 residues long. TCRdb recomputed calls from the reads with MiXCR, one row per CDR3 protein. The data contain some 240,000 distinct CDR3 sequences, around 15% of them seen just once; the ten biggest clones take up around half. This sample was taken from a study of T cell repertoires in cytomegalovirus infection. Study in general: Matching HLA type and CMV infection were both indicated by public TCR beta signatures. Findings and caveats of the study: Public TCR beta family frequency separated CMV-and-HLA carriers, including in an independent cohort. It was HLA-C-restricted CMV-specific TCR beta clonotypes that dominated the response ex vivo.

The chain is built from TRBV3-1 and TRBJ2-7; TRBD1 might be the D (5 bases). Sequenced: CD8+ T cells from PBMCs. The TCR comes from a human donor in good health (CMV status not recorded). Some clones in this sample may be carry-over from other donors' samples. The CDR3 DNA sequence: TGTGCCAGCAGCCAAGATGGGGCCGAATACGAGCAGTACTTC. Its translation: CASSQDGAEYEQYF.